The rows below give T cell receptor beta chains drawn from one sample of a study of T cells after yellow fever vaccination. TCRdb itself ran the 5' RACE reads through MiXCR, one entry per CDR3 protein. The sample records some 300,000 distinct CDR3 sequences, about 3.5% being singletons. The input for sequencing was PBMCs, taken on the day of the yellow fever booster vaccination. The receptors originated from a man younger than 35 who received the YFV17D yellow fever vaccine. Both conserved end residues are trimmed from each CDR3. Each record gives: J gene, V gene, CDR3 protein.

>TRBJ2-5|TRBV7-9
ASSLAPGSAWLLETQY
>TRBJ2-3|TRBV13
ASSLASERVDTQY
>TRBJ1-3|TRBV9
ASSTRGIGNTIY
>TRBJ2-2|TRBV11-3
ASSLSSWTSNTGELF
>TRBJ2-3|TRBV7-2
ASSPTAGGPVDTQY
>TRBJ1-2|TRBV10-3
AISGGATGTRGYT
>TRBJ2-5|TRBV7-9
ASSAGLAGTETQY
>TRBJ1-5|TRBV10-3
AISESGGPNQPQH
>TRBJ2-5|TRBV11-2
ASSLDGRGREETQY
>TRBJ1-2|TRBV27
ASSGEQGNYGYT
>TRBJ2-1|TRBV6-5
ASSYFGGDNEQF
>TRBJ1-2|TRBV12-3/TRBV12-4
ASSHRDSPDGYT
>TRBJ1-1|TRBV5-1
ASSNTGGESRAAF
>TRBJ2-7|TRBV29-1
SVESTARDYEQY
>TRBJ2-1|TRBV5-1
ASSLQGAIVNEQF
>TRBJ2-3|TRBV9
ASSASGATDTQY